This T cell receptor beta chain was identified in a study of T cell changes during pregnancy in multiple sclerosis. Losses at the gene ends were 6 bases for V and 7 bases for J; bases not matched to a gene: 10. Germline assignment: CDR1 KGHSH and CDR2 LQKENI. The CDR3 runs 15 residues. Measured with immunoSEQ multiplex PCR; TCRdb has only the in-frame clones, and not every one. This sample has 50,000 to 60,000 clones; about 90% occur once, and the top ten carry about 0.76%. The sequence came from a female donor with multiple sclerosis, enrolled in a pregnancy study. Sequences were derived from CD4+ T cells from peripheral blood mononuclear cells, sampled in the first trimester of pregnancy. The rearrangement uses TRBV18 and TRBJ1-4; 8 bases are a match to TRBD1. The CDR3 region has the DNA TGTGCCAGCTCCGACGACAGGGGCTGGGGTGAAAAACTGTTTTTT. This codes for CASSDDRGWGEKLFF. The full variable domain, completed using reference TRBV18 and TRBJ1-4, is NAGVMQNPRHLVRRRGQEARLRCSPMKGHSHVYWYRQLPEEGLKFMVYLQKENIIDESGMPKERFSAEFPKEGPSILRIQQVVRGDSAAYFCASSDDRGWGEKLFFGSGTQLSVL.